The entry below describes one T cell receptor beta chain. Its target antigen remains unknown. Base qualities are missing; no much larger clone stands one base away. V loses 0 bases of germline sequence and J loses 0 bases, and the interval between the two ends is 5 bases. The germline V gene yields SGHNT for CDR1 and YENEEA for CDR2. The CDR3 has 15 amino acids, counting the end cysteine and phenylalanine. Only CDR3 DNA is held: 45 bases, read in frame from base 1. The sample comes from a study of blood T cell repertoires in COVID-19 (dated by TCRdb to 2018 to 2020). In terms of the full investigation: Samples covering the acute and convalescent phases of COVID-19 were provided by collaborators in the United States, Italy and Spain. The repertoires were released in a freely available public database intended as a resource for research on the immune response to SARS-CoV-2. Where available, HLA class I and class II types were obtained from metadata supplied by the sample provider rather than from assay-based typing. The prospective study material was composed of cDNA or gDNA derived from T cells, B-cell-depleted T cells, or PBMCs. Subjects who had been exposed to COVID-19, were actively infected with it, or had recovered from it provided the deeply sampled blood TCRbeta repertoires that made up the dataset. The samples were drawn from two sources: the first 160 participants of the ongoing ImmuneRACE study, and 1,200 or so subjects contributed by 6 global collaborators. The sample metadata nearly always contained a de-identified subject ID, COVID-19 status, age in years and sex. Overall study outcomes, separate from this receptor: Clinical and demographic metadata were provided uncurated, with the amount varying by source and participant.

The immunoSEQ Assay, a bias-controlled multiplex PCR, was used to amplify TCRbeta CDR3 regions from genomic DNA. Under the source paper's analysis protocol: Within the assay, amplification of reference gene primers was used to estimate how many nucleated cells each sample contained. To quantify the absolute abundance of each unique TCRbeta CDR3 rearrangement, sequence reads were collapsed and filtered. For each sample, productive Simpson clonality was calculated as the square root of Simpson's diversity index over productive rearrangements. TCRdb holds this immuneACCESS table with in-frame rearrangements only. Some clones are missing; in checked studies, unresolved V genes explain under half, and the rest has no known cause. V and J calls and clone size come straight from that table; D and trimming were deduced from the DNA. The sample table shows about 160,000 clones, and 81% are seen once. The ten largest clones take up about 11% of the sample.

The collaborating institutions used their own protocols to collect whole blood in K2EDTA tubes. Collaborator samples were shipped for TCRbeta analysis as frozen whole blood, isolated PBMCs, or DNA extracted from either sample type. Recombination linked TRBV11-3 to TRBJ2-2; the D gene identity is not certain. Sequences were obtained from peripheral blood. The source of this sequence is a man aged 55 to 70 with active or convalescent COVID-19. The nucleotide sequence reads as follows: TGTGCCAGCAGCTTAGAGGGCGCGAACACCGGGGAGCTGTTTTTT. It is translated as CASSLEGANTGELFF.